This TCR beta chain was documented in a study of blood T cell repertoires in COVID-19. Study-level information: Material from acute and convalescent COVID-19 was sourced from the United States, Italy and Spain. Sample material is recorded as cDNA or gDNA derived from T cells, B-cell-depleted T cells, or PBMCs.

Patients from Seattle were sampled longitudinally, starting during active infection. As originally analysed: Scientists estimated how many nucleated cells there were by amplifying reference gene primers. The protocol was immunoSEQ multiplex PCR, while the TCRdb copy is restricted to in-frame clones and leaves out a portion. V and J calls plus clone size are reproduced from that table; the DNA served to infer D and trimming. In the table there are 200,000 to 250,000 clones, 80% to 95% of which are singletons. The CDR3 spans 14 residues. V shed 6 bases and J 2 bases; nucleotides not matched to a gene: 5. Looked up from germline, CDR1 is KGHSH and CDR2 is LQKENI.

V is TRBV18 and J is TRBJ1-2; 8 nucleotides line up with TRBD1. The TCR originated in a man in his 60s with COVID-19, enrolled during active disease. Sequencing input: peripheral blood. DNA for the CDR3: TGTGCCAGCTCGGCCGGGACAGGAAACTATGGCTACACCTTC. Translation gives CASSAGTGNYGYTF.